Reported below is one T cell receptor beta chain. This specimen belongs to a study of blood T cell repertoires in COVID-19. Study-level information: Sample material is recorded as cDNA or gDNA derived from T cells, B-cell-depleted T cells, or PBMCs.

The germline V gene has CDR1 LGHDT and CDR2 YNNKEL (reference sequence). The CDR3 runs 15 residues. With 1 base removed from V and 6 bases from J, the gap between germline ends came to 12 bases. Generated by immunoSEQ multiplex PCR, the TCRdb table keeps only in-frame clones and is missing some. The profile covers 60,000 to 85,000 clones, with around 78% appearing a single time and 15% to 17% taken by the ten largest. Sequenced: peripheral blood. The clonotype originates from a human donor in a cohort sampled during active COVID-19. This chain uses TRBV3-1 (or the pseudogene TRBV3-2) with TRBJ2-2; tentatively, D is TRBD2 (6 bases). The CDR3 region has the DNA TGTGCCAGCAGCCAAGTTCGCACTAGCCCCGGGGAGCTGTTTTTT. It specifies CASSQVRTSPGELFF.